The subject of this entry is one T cell receptor beta chain. Its antigen is unknown. The CDR3 covers 16 residues. The germline V gene has CDR1 SGHRS and CDR2 YFSETQ. The V gene lost 1 base and the J gene lost 4 bases, with 15 bases spanning the gap. The sample belongs to a study of neoadjuvant anti-PD-1 for oral cavity cancer. The patients had HPV-negative, locally advanced oral cavity squamous cell carcinoma. Using immunoSEQ multiplex PCR, the repertoire was profiled, and TCRdb retains in-frame clones only, with some absent. Of 55,000 to 80,000 clones detected, about 83% appear once; the ten largest clones hold roughly 3.5%. Study-level points and caveats: PBMC Gini-index clonality exceeded responders' in non-responders post-nivolumab.

The receptor was derived from a person aged 35 to 85 with oral cavity squamous cell carcinoma. The chain uses TRBV5-1 and TRBJ2-1; D call uncertain. Sequencing was performed on PBMCs, taken before nivolumab (anti-PD-1) treatment. As DNA, the CDR3 is TGCGCCAGCAGCTTGAGGCAGCTAGAAAGGTACAATGAGCAGTTCTTC. Translation gives CASSLRQLERYNEQFF.